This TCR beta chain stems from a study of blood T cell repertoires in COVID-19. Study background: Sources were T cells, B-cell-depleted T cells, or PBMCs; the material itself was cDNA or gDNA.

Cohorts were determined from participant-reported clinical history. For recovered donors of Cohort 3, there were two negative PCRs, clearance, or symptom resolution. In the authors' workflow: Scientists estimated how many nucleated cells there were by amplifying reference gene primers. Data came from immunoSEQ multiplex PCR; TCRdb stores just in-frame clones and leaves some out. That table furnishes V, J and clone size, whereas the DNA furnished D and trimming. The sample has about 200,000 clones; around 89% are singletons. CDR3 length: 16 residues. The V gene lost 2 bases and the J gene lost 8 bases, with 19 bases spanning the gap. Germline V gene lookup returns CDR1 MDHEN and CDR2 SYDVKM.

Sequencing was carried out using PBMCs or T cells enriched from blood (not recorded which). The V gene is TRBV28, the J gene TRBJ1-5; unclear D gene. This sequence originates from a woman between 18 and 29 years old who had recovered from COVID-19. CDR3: CASSLERPPTLEPQHF. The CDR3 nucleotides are TGTGCCAGCAGTTTAGAGAGGCCACCGACCTTAGAGCCCCAGCATTTT. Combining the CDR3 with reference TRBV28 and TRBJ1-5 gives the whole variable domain DVKVTQSSRYLVKRTGEKVFLECVQDMDHENMFWYRQDPGLGLRLIYFSYDVKMKEKGDIPEGYSVSREKKERFSLILESASTNQTSMYLCASSLERPPTLEPQHFGDGTRLSIL.